What follows is one T cell receptor beta chain and its context. Random-hexamer reverse transcription was applied to roughly 0.5 to 1 ug RNA. TCRdb re-analysed the immunoSEQ multiplex PCR reads in MiXCR, keeping a single row per CDR3 protein. The sample shows about 140,000 distinct CDR3 sequences, 95% of them seen only once. These data come from a study of CD8 T cells in Susac syndrome. The V end lost 6 bases, the J end lost 7 bases, and 12 bases lay between the germline ends. This CDR3 region has 12 residues. CDR1 is MNHNY, CDR2 SVGAGI, per germline (reference sequence). Sequencing of TCR beta was performed on blood CD8+ T cells and on blood CD4+ T cells.

The TCR was taken from a human donor with Susac syndrome. The sequenced sample consisted of CD4+ T cells from PBMCs. The J gene is TRBJ1-2, the V gene TRBV6-6; D is unresolved. The CDR3 coding sequence is TGTGCCAGCAGCGATGGTACGGGTGGCTACACCTTC. This gives the protein CASSDGTGGYTF.